This T cell receptor (beta chain) derives from a study of cytomegalovirus exposure and HLA in healthy donors. A multiplex PCR was run with 60 Vbeta primers and 13 Jbeta primers. Clones were read by immunoSEQ multiplex PCR, and TCRdb kept only the in-frame ones, dropping some. The sample holds about 170,000 clones; approximately 80% are singletons and the top ten take roughly 0.75%. Germline V gene lookup returns CDR1 LNHDA and CDR2 SQIVND (reference sequence). The V and J ends lost 9 bases and 7 bases, in that order; junction bases with no gene match: 5. This CDR3 is 13 amino acids long. This TCR derives from a woman aged 18-30 years in good health and CMV-seronegative. The sample comprised PBMCs. This chain connects TRBV19 to TRBJ2-1, with 11 bases lining up with TRBD1. The CDR3: CARRDRGRNEQFF. CDR3 nucleotide sequence: TGTGCCAGGAGGGACAGGGGGAGGAATGAGCAGTTCTTC.